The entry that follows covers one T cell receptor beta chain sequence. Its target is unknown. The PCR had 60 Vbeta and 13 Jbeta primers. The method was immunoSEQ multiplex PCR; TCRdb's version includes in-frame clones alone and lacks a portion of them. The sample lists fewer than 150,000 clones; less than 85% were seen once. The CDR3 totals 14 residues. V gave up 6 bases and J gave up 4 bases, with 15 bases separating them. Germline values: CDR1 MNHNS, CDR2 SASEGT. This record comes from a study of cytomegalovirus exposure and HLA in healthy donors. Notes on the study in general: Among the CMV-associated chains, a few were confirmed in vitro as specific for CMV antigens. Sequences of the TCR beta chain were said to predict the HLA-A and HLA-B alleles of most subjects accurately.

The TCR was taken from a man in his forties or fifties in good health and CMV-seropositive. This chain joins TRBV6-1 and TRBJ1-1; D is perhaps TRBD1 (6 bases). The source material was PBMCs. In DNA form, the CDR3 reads TGTGCCAGCAGCCGGGACACGTTGATCACTGAAGCTTTCTTT. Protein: CASSRDTLITEAFF.